Below are 18 T cell receptor beta chains sequenced from a single sample in a study of blood T cell repertoires in COVID-19. The table came from immunoSEQ multiplex PCR; TCRdb's copy has only in-frame clones and leaves some out. The sample holds roughly 150,000 clones; approximately 88% are singletons and the top ten take roughly a tenth. Sequences were obtained from peripheral blood. These receptors all come from an elderly woman with active or convalescent COVID-19.

The rearrangement joins TRBV19 to TRBJ1-4; D is unclear. Germline V gene data show CDR1 as LNHDA and CDR2 as SQIVND (reference sequence). CDR3 length: 13 residues. The V gene lost 5 bases and the J gene lost 8 bases, with 12 bases spanning the gap. The chain's CDR3 is CASSPLGGEKLFF. In nucleotides, the CDR3 is TGTGCCAGTAGTCCACTTGGAGGGGAAAAACTGTTTTTT. Combining the CDR3 with reference TRBV19 and TRBJ1-4 gives the whole variable domain DGGITQSPKYLFRKEGQNVTLSCEQNLNHDAMYWYRQDPGQGLRLIYYSQIVNDFQKGDIAEGYSVSREKKESFPLTVTSAQKNPTAFYLCASSPLGGEKLFFGSGTQLSVL.

The chain is built from TRBV7-2 and TRBJ2-4; 12 bases match TRBD1. The CDR3 consists of 16 residues. CDR1 SGHTA and CDR2 FQGNSA come from the germline V gene. The ends lost 5 bases at V and 5 bases at J; junction bases unmatched: 7. The CDR3 sequence is CASSQAGTGGQNIQYF. The CDR3 nucleotides are TGTGCCAGCAGCCAGGCCGGGACAGGGGGCCAAAACATTCAGTACTTC.

The chain uses TRBV4-1 and TRBJ2-3; D is unresolved. Deletions cut 1 base from V and 2 bases from J, with 7 bases between. Germline CDR1 is MGHRA and CDR2 is YSYEKL. This CDR3 is 14 amino acids long. DNA of the CDR3: TGCGCCAGCAGCCAAGGTTCTTTCACAGATACGCAGTATTTT. Amino acid sequence: CASSQGSFTDTQYF.

The CDR3 nucleotides are TGTGCCAGCAGCTCCCTTAAGAGGGGGACCTACGAGCAGTACTTC. Translating it yields CASSSLKRGTYEQYF. This chain joins TRBV5-6 and TRBJ2-7; D might be TRBD1 (6 bases). The V end was cut by 3 bases, the J end by 2 bases, with 15 bases between. Germline lookup yields CDR1 SGHDT and CDR2 YYEEEE. The CDR3 covers 15 residues.

This clone occurred once. Other DNA sequences in the sample encode the same CDR3. The gene calls are TRBV7-8 and TRBJ2-3; D uncertain. The CDR3 runs to 15 residues. V gave up 5 bases and J gave up 0 bases, with 12 bases separating them. Germline CDR1 SGHVS, CDR2 FQNEAQ. The CDR3 spells CASSPRLASTDTQYF. CDR3 coding DNA: TGTGCCAGCAGCCCTCGTTTGGCTAGCACAGATACGCAGTATTTT.

This chain joins TRBV12-3 or TRBV12-4 and TRBJ2-1; D not certain. The CDR3 extends over 12 amino acids. V was clipped by 3 bases and J by 8 bases, with 8 bases between them. The CDR3 nucleotides are TGTGCCAGCAGTTTCGAGTATTATGAGCAGTTCTTC. Amino acids: CASSFEYYEQFF.

The count of this clone is one. V and J are TRBV6-5 and TRBJ2-1; 7 nucleotides line up with TRBD1. Trimming at V came to 7 bases and at J to 7 bases, leaving 10 bases not matched to a gene. Per germline, CDR1 MNHEY and CDR2 SVGAGI. The CDR3 is 14 amino acids. CDR3 sequence (DNA): TGTGCCAGCAAGTTAGGACAGGTCACTAATGAGCAGTTCTTC. Residues: CASKLGQVTNEQFF.

The V call is TRBV6-5, the J call TRBJ1-6, with D unclear. Trimming left V 0 bases short and J 5 bases short, with 8 bases between. The germline CDR1 and CDR2 sequences are MNHEY and SVGAGI. The CDR3 extends over 15 amino acids. CDR3 in amino acids: CASSYSRLNNSPLHF. Here the CDR3 DNA reads TGTGCCAGCAGTTACTCGAGGCTTAATAATTCACCCCTCCACTTT.

The V and J genes are TRBV4-3 and TRBJ1-5; 12 bases map to TRBD1. The V segment lost 5 bases and the J segment 1 base; nucleotides outside the gene matches: 9. The CDR3 sequence is 18 residues long. Germline V CDR1 and CDR2: LGHNA, YSLEER. CDR3 coding DNA: TGCGCCAGCAGCGTTGGGACAGGGGGCATGGGAAGCAATCAGCCCCAGCATTTT. Its translation: CASSVGTGGMGSNQPQHF.

The V gene is TRBV14, the J gene TRBJ1-3; 9 bases align to TRBD1. The ends lost 0 bases at V and 7 bases at J; junction bases unmatched: 7. This CDR3 contains 16 residues. CDR1 and CDR2 (germline): SGHDN, FVKESK. CDR3 nucleotides: TGTGCCAGCAGCCAAGATGTGGGACAGGGAAGGAACACCATATATTTT. Protein product: CASSQDVGQGRNTIYF.

CDR3 sequence: CASRRGTENTGELFF. The CDR3 DNA sequence: TGTGCCAGCAGAAGGGGGACAGAGAACACCGGGGAGCTGTTTTTT. V usage is TRBV27 and J usage is TRBJ2-2; 7 bases are a match to TRBD1. The CDR3 has 15 residues. Trimming removed 6 bases from V and 1 base from J; junction bases left unmatched: 5. Germline CDR1 is MNHEY and CDR2 is SMNVEV (reference sequence).

This clone came up a few times. The chain is built from TRBV27 and TRBJ1-2; no reliable D call. The CDR3 length is 13 residues. Germline V CDR1 and CDR2: MNHEY, SMNVEV (reference sequence). Between the trimmed V and J ends, which lost 2 bases and 8 bases, there was a span of 12 bases. The CDR3 loop is CASSLRPGEGYTF. The CDR3 DNA reads as TGTGCCAGCAGTTTAAGGCCCGGGGAAGGCTACACCTTC.

This clone was counted once. The V call is TRBV15, the J call TRBJ1-4, with D perhaps TRBD1 (5 bases). This CDR3 comprises 14 residues. Germline lookup yields CDR1 LNHNV and CDR2 YYDKDF (reference sequence). V lost 4 bases to trimming and J lost 7 bases, with 13 bases between them. The CDR3 coding sequence is TGTGCCACCAGCAAGGGGATCGATGGTGAAAAACTGTTTTTT. The encoded protein is CATSKGIDGEKLFF.

The gene calls are TRBV19 and TRBJ2-3; D remains unclear. From germline, CDR1 is LNHDA and CDR2 SQIVND (reference sequence). The CDR3 spans 13 residues. V lost 6 bases and J lost 0, with 7 bases in between. CDR3 coding DNA: TGTGCCAGTAGGCGAGCTAGCACAGATACGCAGTATTTT. This translates into CASRRASTDTQYF.

The rearrangement joins TRBV25-1 to TRBJ1-6; the D is unclear. Germline V gives CDR1 MGHDK, CDR2 SYGVNS. The CDR3 sequence is 15 residues long. Trimming stripped 3 bases from V and 7 bases from J, with 13 bases between. The CDR3 region is CASSDARSGNSPLHF. CDR3 sequence (DNA): TGTGCCAGCAGTGATGCCAGGTCGGGGAATTCACCCCTCCACTTT.

There are a few counts of this clone. V gene TRBV6-2 or TRBV6-3 combines with J gene TRBJ2-2; 8 nucleotides line up with TRBD1. Trimming removed 4 bases from V and 6 bases from J; junction bases left unmatched: 4. There are 14 residues in the CDR3. Germline loops: CDR1 MNHEY, CDR2 SVGEGT. The CDR3 DNA sequence: TGTGCCAGCAGTTTGGACAGGGTGTCCGGGGAGCTGTTTTTT. Its protein product is CASSLDRVSGELFF.

This sequence joins TRBV10-3 and TRBJ1-4; 9 bases align to TRBD1. Germline V lookup: CDR1 ENHRY, CDR2 SYGVKD. The CDR3 totals 14 residues. The V gene end was trimmed by 8 bases and the J gene end by 8 bases; junction bases not matched to a gene: 9. The CDR3 DNA reads TGTGCCATCCACGCCGGGACAGGGAAAGAAAAACTGTTTTTT. Protein product: CAIHAGTGKEKLFF.

V and J are TRBV19 and TRBJ2-6, with unresolved D. Germline V gene sequence: CDR1 LNHDA, CDR2 SQIVND (reference sequence). Trimming shortened V by 5 bases and J by 0 bases, and 2 bases separated the two germline ends. The CDR3 runs 13 residues. CDR3 nucleotide sequence: TGTGCCAGTAGTCACTCTGGGGCCAACGTCCTGACTTTC. Amino acids: CASSHSGANVLTF.